The sequence of this T cell receptor beta chain was determined in a study of shared clonotypes between healthy human individuals. Study details: Aged 18 to 49, the donors were a couple of women and three men.

The assay was immunoSEQ multiplex PCR, and TCRdb's table has in-frame clones only and misses some. The sample lists approximately 2.1 million clones, more than 85% occurring once. The germline CDR1 and CDR2 sequences are MNHNY and SVGAGI (reference sequence). The CDR3 length is 15 residues. V was cut by 8 bases and J by 1 base, with 15 bases left in between. The sequence was collected from a man between 18 and 35 years old in good health. Some clones in this sample may be carry-over from other donors' samples. Specimen: naive CD4+ T cells from PBMCs. Subset reported: CD45RA+ positively selected. The chain uses TRBV6-6 and TRBJ1-3; no clear D. The CDR3 here is CASGATTPSGNTIYF. The CDR3 DNA reads as TGTGCCAGCGGCGCTACCACGCCGTCTGGAAACACCATATATTTT.